This T cell receptor beta chain stems from a study of Graves' ophthalmopathy and Graves' hyperthyroidism. CDR1 and CDR2 from the germline V gene are MGHDK and SYGVNS. V was pared by 3 bases and J by 7 bases, with 5 bases of the junction left unmatched. The CDR3 contains 14 residues. RNA transcripts were the source from which TCR beta CDR3 regions were amplified. HTBI primers were used in a first-round RT-PCR, which preceded a second-round multiplex PCR. One entry per CDR3 protein, called by TCRdb with MiXCR from the multiplex PCR reads. The sample holds some 1.1 million distinct CDR3 sequences, roughly two fifths seen once. Findings of the study overall: The 13-signature model separated ophthalmopathy from stable hyperthyroidism at almost 90% sensitivity and roughly 83% specificity.

Comment on this clonotype: Antigen: not known.

Hyperthyroidism in these 18- to 65-year-old patients was newly diagnosed, lasting under 2 months. Material for sequencing was peripheral blood or thyroid tissue (not recorded which). The chain combines TRBV25-1 with TRBJ1-4; 7 nucleotides agree with TRBD1. This clonotype originated in an adult man with Graves' hyperthyroidism. In DNA form, the CDR3 reads TGTGCCAGCAGTGACCCAAGGGACAGTGAAAAACTGTTTTTT. It specifies CASSDPRDSEKLFF.